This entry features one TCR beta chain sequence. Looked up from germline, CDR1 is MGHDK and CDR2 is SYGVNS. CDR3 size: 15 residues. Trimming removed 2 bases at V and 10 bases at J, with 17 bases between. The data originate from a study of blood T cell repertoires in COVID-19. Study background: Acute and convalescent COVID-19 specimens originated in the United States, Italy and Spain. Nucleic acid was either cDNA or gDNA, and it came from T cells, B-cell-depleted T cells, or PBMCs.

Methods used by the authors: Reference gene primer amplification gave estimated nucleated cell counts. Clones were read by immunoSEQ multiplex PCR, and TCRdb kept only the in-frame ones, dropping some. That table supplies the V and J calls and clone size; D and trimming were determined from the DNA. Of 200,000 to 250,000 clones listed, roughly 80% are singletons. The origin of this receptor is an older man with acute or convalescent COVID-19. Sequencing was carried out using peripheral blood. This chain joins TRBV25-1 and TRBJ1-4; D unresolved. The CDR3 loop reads CASSEMVPVSGKLFF. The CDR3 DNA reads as TGTGCCAGCAGTGAAATGGTTCCCGTATCGGGAAAACTGTTTTTT. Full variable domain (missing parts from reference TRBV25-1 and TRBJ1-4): EADIYQTPRYLVIGTGKKITLECSQTMGHDKMYWYQQDPGMELHLIHYSYGVNSTEKGDLSSESTVSRIRTEHFPLTLESARPSHTSQYLCASSEMVPVSGKLFFGSGTQLSVL.